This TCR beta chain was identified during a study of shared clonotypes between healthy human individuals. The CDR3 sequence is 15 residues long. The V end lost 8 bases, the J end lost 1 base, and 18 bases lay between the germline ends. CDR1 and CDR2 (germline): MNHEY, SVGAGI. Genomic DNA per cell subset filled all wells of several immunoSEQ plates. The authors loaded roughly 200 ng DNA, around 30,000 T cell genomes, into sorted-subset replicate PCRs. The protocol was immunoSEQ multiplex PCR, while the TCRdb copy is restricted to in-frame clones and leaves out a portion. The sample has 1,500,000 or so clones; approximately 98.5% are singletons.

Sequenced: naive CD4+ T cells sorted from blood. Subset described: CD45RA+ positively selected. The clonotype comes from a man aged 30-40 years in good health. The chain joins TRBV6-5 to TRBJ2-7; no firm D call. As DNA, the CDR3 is TGTGCCAGCTCGGTTGGGTCTCCGTTTTCCTACGAGCAGTACTTC. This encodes CASSVGSPFSYEQYF.